A single sample is the source of the 9 T cell receptor beta chains below, sequenced in a study of T cell responses to AZD1222 COVID-19 vaccine. The method was immunoSEQ multiplex PCR; TCRdb's version includes in-frame clones alone and lacks a portion of them. In the table there are around 58,000 clones, 89% of which are singletons. Source: peripheral blood, taken 28 days after the second AZD1222 dose. The receptors were sampled from an adult who received the AZD1222 COVID-19 vaccine.

Regarding this clone: At one end the junction does not follow the germline gene, possibly because of a read error. The rearrangement links TRBV28 to TRBJ2-7; 7 bases agree with TRBD2. The CDR3 consists of 13 residues. The germline gives CDR1 MDHEN, CDR2 SYDVKM. Written as DNA, the CDR3 is TGTGCCAGCAGTTTCGGCGGGGGATTATCTTTGAACTTC. Translating it yields CASSFGGGLSLNF.

This clone was counted a single time. J is TRBJ2-3 and V is TRBV6-6, with TRBD1 identical over 8 bases. The CDR3 contains 17 residues. With V trimmed by 5 bases and J by 1 base, 11 bases remained unmatched. Germline V lookup: CDR1 MNHNY, CDR2 SVGAGI (reference sequence). The CDR3 protein is CASSPAYRGSGTDTQYF. CDR3 coding DNA: TGTGCCAGCAGTCCGGCATACAGGGGGTCGGGCACAGATACGCAGTATTTT.

The count of this clone is one. V is TRBV6-2 or TRBV6-3 and J is TRBJ1-2; D uncertain. Deletions cut 0 bases from V and 7 bases from J, with 6 bases between. This CDR3 contains 12 residues. CDR1 MNHEY and CDR2 SVGEGT come from the germline V gene. This CDR3 is CASSYSVFGYTF. In nucleotides, the CDR3 is TGTGCCAGCAGTTACTCGGTGTTTGGCTACACCTTC.

The V gene is TRBV27, the J gene TRBJ2-7; no definite D call. The CDR3 totals 14 residues. V was trimmed by 5 bases and J by 3 bases, leaving 14 bases between them. Germline CDR1 and CDR2: MNHEY and SMNVEV (reference sequence). This CDR3 is CASSTFQGGYEQYF. The CDR3 DNA sequence: TGTGCCAGCAGTACATTCCAAGGCGGCTACGAGCAGTACTTC.

This chain joins TRBV7-3 and TRBJ2-3; D not resolved. The V gene lost 2 bases and the J gene lost 6 bases, with 15 bases spanning the gap. CDR3 size: 15 residues. Germline values: CDR1 SGHTA, CDR2 FQGTGA. The CDR3 protein is CASSLQARPRDTQYF. CDR3 sequence (DNA): TGTGCCAGCAGCTTACAGGCTCGACCCCGGGATACGCAGTATTTT.

This clone was seen a few times. The rearrangement joins TRBV15 to TRBJ2-7; weak D call: TRBD1 (5 bases). V dropped 0 bases and J dropped 5 bases, with 14 bases sitting between them. Germline-derived CDR1 and CDR2 are LNHNV and YYDKDF (reference sequence). The CDR3 has 15 residues. CDR3 amino acids: CATSRETAGIDEQYF. The CDR3 DNA reads as TGTGCCACCAGCAGAGAAACCGCAGGGATTGACGAGCAGTACTTC.

This chain links TRBV6-1 with TRBJ1-2; the match to TRBD1 covers 9 bases. After removal of 2 bases from V and 8 bases from J, the junction contained 6 bases not matched to a gene. The germline V gene encodes CDR1 MNHNS and CDR2 SASEGT. The CDR3 has 14 amino acids. The CDR3 bases are TGTGCCAGCAGTGAATCTTTTGGGACAGGGGGCTACACCTTC. Its protein is CASSESFGTGGYTF.

The chain carries TRBV10-2 and TRBJ2-1; a weak D match, TRBD2 (6 bases). The V gene lost 5 bases and the J gene lost 0 bases, with 11 bases spanning the gap. The CDR3 has 15 residues. Germline V gene sequence: CDR1 WSHSY, CDR2 SAAADI. The CDR3 reads CASSPGDNSYNEQFF. CDR3 nucleotides: TGCGCCAGCAGTCCGGGAGATAACTCCTACAATGAGCAGTTCTTC.

V usage is TRBV5-5 and J usage is TRBJ1-6; possible D gene TRBD1, 5 bases. Between the trimmed V and J ends, which lost 2 bases and 0 bases, there was a span of 12 bases. The germline gives CDR1 SGHKS, CDR2 YYEKEE (reference sequence). The CDR3 is made up of 17 amino acids. The CDR3 bases are TGTGCCAGCAGCTTTGGGACGCAGAGCTCCTATAATTCACCCCTCCACTTT. This gives the protein CASSFGTQSSYNSPLHF.